This passage covers 25 T cell receptor beta chains from one sample sequenced in a study of technical replicates of blood from a handful of donors. TCRdb's table, derived via immunoSEQ multiplex PCR, lists solely in-frame clones and lacks some. In the table there are approximately 88,000 clones, approximately 96% of which are singletons. Sequenced input: T cells isolated from PBMCs. These receptors came from a human donor in good health.

The CDR3 reads CASSISRGPLTEAFF. The CDR3 nucleotides are TGTGCCAGTAGTATATCCAGGGGCCCGCTCACTGAAGCTTTCTTT. The chain couples TRBV19 to TRBJ1-1; D is perhaps TRBD1 (6 bases). The CDR3 has 15 residues. V was shortened by 2 bases and J by 4 bases, with 14 bases between the two germline ends. The germline gives CDR1 LNHDA, CDR2 SQIVND (reference sequence).

This rearrangement joins TRBV7-9 to TRBJ2-1; TRBD2 agrees at 12 bases. V shed 5 bases, J shed 6 bases, and the junction held 2 bases outside the gene matches. Germline V CDR1 and CDR2: SEHNR, FQNEAQ (reference sequence). The CDR3 sequence is 14 residues long. For the CDR3, the DNA is TGTGCCAGCAGCGGGACTAGCGGGCCCAATGAGCAGTTCTTC. Protein sequence: CASSGTSGPNEQFF. The whole variable domain, filled in from reference TRBV7-9 and TRBJ2-1, reads DTGVSQNPRHKITKRGQNVTFRCDPISEHNRLYWYRQTLGQGPEFLTYFQNEAQLEKSRLLSDRFSAERPKGSFSTLEIQRTEQGDSAMYLCASSGTSGPNEQFFGPGTRLTVL.

The chain has TRBV5-5 and TRBJ2-3, with TRBD2 as a possible D gene (5 bases). The CDR3 length is 14 residues. Germline-derived CDR1 and CDR2 are SGHKS and YYEKEE (reference sequence). The V and J ends lost 0 bases and 0 bases respectively, with 5 bases between them. CDR3 DNA sequence: TGTGCCAGCAGCTTGGGAGGGAGCACAGATACGCAGTATTTT. Encoded protein: CASSLGGSTDTQYF.

The genes are TRBV5-4 and TRBJ2-5; unclear D gene. V gave up 4 bases and J gave up 4 bases, with 14 bases separating them. From germline, CDR1 is SGHNT and CDR2 YYREEE (reference sequence). The CDR3 spans 14 residues. The CDR3 nucleotides are TGTGCCAGCAGCCCCACTAATGTTTTAGAGACCCAGTACTTC. Residues: CASSPTNVLETQYF.

The J gene is TRBJ2-1, the V gene TRBV5-5, with 8 positions matching TRBD2. The CDR3 loop spans 12 amino acids. V gave up 9 bases and J gave up 7 bases; unmatched junction bases: 6. CDR1 and CDR2 (germline): SGHKS, YYEKEE (reference sequence). This chain's CDR3 is CAIPGLENEQFF. CDR3 DNA: TGTGCCATCCCGGGACTAGAAAATGAGCAGTTCTTC.

This chain links TRBV7-8 with TRBJ2-7; the match to TRBD1 covers 8 bases. The trim removed 0 bases at V and 3 bases at J, leaving 10 bases unmatched. Germline V lookup: CDR1 SGHVS, CDR2 FQNEAQ. The CDR3 extends over 17 amino acids. The CDR3 DNA sequence: TGTGCCAGCAGCTTAGCGACCAGGGCAGGGGGCCTCTACGAGCAGTACTTC. As protein: CASSLATRAGGLYEQYF. Together with reference TRBV7-8 and TRBJ2-7, the CDR3 gives the full variable domain: GAGVSQSPRYKVAKRGQDVALRCDPISGHVSLFWYQQALGQGPEFLTYFQNEAQLDKSGLPSDRFFAERPEGSVSTLKIQRTQQEDSAVYLCASSLATRAGGLYEQYFGPGTRLTVT.

The chain combines TRBV6-1 with TRBJ1-1, with unresolved D. CDR3 length equals 11 residues. Germline values: CDR1 MNHNS, CDR2 SASEGT. Trimming took off 6 bases at V and 5 bases at J, with 7 bases between the two ends. The CDR3 is CASRSGTEAFF. CDR3 bases: TGTGCCAGCAGATCCGGGACTGAAGCTTTCTTT.

This chain joins TRBV29-1 and TRBJ1-1; D is perhaps TRBD1 (6 bases). The CDR3 extends over 17 amino acids. Trimming removed 4 bases at V and 0 bases at J, with 21 bases between. The germline V gene has CDR1 SQVTM and CDR2 ANQGSEA. Written as DNA, the CDR3 is TGCAGCGTTGCTAGGTGGACAGCCTCTTCTTTGAACACTGAAGCTTTCTTT. This gives the protein CSVARWTASSLNTEAFF.

The chain is built from TRBV4-3 and TRBJ2-1; 9 bases are a match to TRBD1. Germline trimming cut 5 bases from V and 1 base from J; bases unmatched to any gene: 3. Germline V gene data show CDR1 as LGHNA and CDR2 as YSLEER. CDR3 length: 15 residues. The CDR3 loop is CASSSQGASYNEQFF. The CDR3 DNA reads TGCGCCAGCAGCTCACAGGGGGCTTCCTACAATGAGCAGTTCTTC.

This rearrangement joins TRBV6-4 to TRBJ1-2; weak D call: TRBD1 (5 bases). The CDR3 runs 14 residues. The germline V gene has CDR1 MRHNA and CDR2 SNTAGT. The ends were cut back, 1 base at V and 5 bases at J, with 11 bases in the middle. The CDR3 protein is CASSDLGGSYGYTF. The DNA for the CDR3 is TGTGCCAGCAGTGACTTGGGGGGTTCGTATGGCTACACCTTC.

The rearrangement links TRBV7-9 to TRBJ1-4; D gene ambiguous. The V and J ends lost 1 base and 3 bases respectively, with 9 bases between them. CDR1 and CDR2 (germline): SEHNR, FQNEAQ (reference sequence). This CDR3 spans 15 amino acids. The CDR3 DNA is TGTGCCAGCAGCTTAGAGTCCTCGGCTAATGAAAAACTGTTTTTT. Residues: CASSLESSANEKLFF.

This clone was recorded only once. This rearrangement joins TRBV9 to TRBJ2-7, with 13 bases that match TRBD2. V lost 0 bases and J lost 4; bases outside the gene matches: 1. The CDR3 is made up of 15 amino acids. The V gene's germline CDR1 is SGDLS and CDR2 YYNGEE. CDR3 sequence reads: CASSVGLAGGYEQYF. The DNA for the CDR3 is TGTGCCAGCAGCGTAGGACTAGCGGGAGGTTACGAGCAGTACTTC.

This clone was seen only a few times. The chain employs TRBV5-6 and TRBJ2-1; D uncertain. The germline CDR1 and CDR2 sequences are SGHDT and YYEEEE. Trimming took off 1 base at V and 2 bases at J, with 10 bases between the two ends. This CDR3 spans 15 amino acids. The CDR3 DNA follows: TGTGCCAGCAGCTTGACGGAGAGCCCCTACAATGAGCAGTTCTTC. This codes for CASSLTESPYNEQFF.

This rearrangement joins TRBV5-1 to TRBJ2-1; D is undetermined. The CDR3 is made up of 17 amino acids. Trimming cost V 2 bases and J 0 bases, with 15 bases left between them. CDR1 is SGHRS, CDR2 YFSETQ, per germline. The CDR3 DNA follows: TGCGCCAGCAGCTTAGACTTCCTTATTAGCTCCTACAATGAGCAGTTCTTC. Translation: CASSLDFLISSYNEQFF.

V and J are TRBV27 and TRBJ1-1, with D possibly being TRBD1 (6 bases). The V gene lost 5 bases and the J gene lost 10 bases, with 20 bases spanning the gap. CDR1 is MNHEY and CDR2 is SMNVEV in the germline V gene (reference sequence). This CDR3 region has 14 residues. The CDR3 protein is CASSAAFDRRGAFF. Here the CDR3 DNA reads TGTGCCAGCAGTGCTGCATTCGACAGGCGAGGAGCTTTCTTT.

V and J are TRBV29-1 and TRBJ1-6, with a weak D call TRBD1 (6 bases). The germline V gene encodes CDR1 SQVTM and CDR2 ANQGSEA. CDR3 length equals 13 residues. Trimming removed 4 bases at V and 2 bases at J, with 6 bases between. CDR3 coding DNA: TGCAGCGTTGGACAGGCCTATAATTCACCCCTCCACTTT. This translates into CSVGQAYNSPLHF.

The chain links TRBV7-8 to TRBJ2-1; D possibly corresponds to TRBD1 (6 bases). Trimming took off 4 bases at V and 4 bases at J, with 14 bases between the two ends. CDR1 and CDR2 (germline): SGHVS, FQNEAQ. The CDR3 sequence is 15 residues long. This CDR3 is CASSSQGNTYNEQFF. The CDR3 nucleotides are TGTGCCAGCAGCTCTCAGGGGAATACTTACAATGAGCAGTTCTTC.

The chain joins TRBV6-1 to TRBJ2-7; 7 positions match TRBD2. From germline, CDR1 is MNHNS and CDR2 SASEGT. CDR3 size: 15 residues. Germline trimming cut 1 base from V and 8 bases from J; bases unmatched to any gene: 11. The CDR3 protein is CASSEVGSFGRQQYF. The CDR3, as DNA: TGTGCCAGCAGTGAAGTAGGGAGTTTCGGGAGGCAGCAGTACTTC.

The chain uses TRBV6-5 and TRBJ2-1; 8 bases align to TRBD1. V gave up 6 bases and J gave up 6 bases; unmatched junction bases: 4. The CDR3 consists of 13 residues. Germline V lookup: CDR1 MNHEY, CDR2 SVGAGI. In nucleotides, the CDR3 is TGTGCCAGCAGCTGGACAGGGCCCAATGAGCAGTTCTTC. Protein product: CASSWTGPNEQFF.

CDR3 nucleotides: TGTGCCAGCAGCTTGGGGCTAGCGGGAAGAGAGACCCAGTACTTC. Translation: CASSLGLAGRETQYF. The chain is built from TRBV7-8 and TRBJ2-5, with TRBD2 matching 9 bases. J gave up 4 bases and V 3 bases, and 6 bases lay outside the gene matches. Germline-derived CDR1 and CDR2 are SGHVS and FQNEAQ. CDR3 length equals 15 residues.

The chain's CDR3 is CAWSWAIMNTEAFF. As DNA, the CDR3 is TGTGCCTGGAGTTGGGCTATCATGAACACTGAAGCTTTCTTT. J is TRBJ1-1 and V is TRBV30; D remains ambiguous. The V gene's germline CDR1 is GTSNPN and CDR2 SVGIG (reference sequence). V dropped 2 bases and J dropped 0 bases, with 10 bases sitting between them. This CDR3 is 14 amino acids long.

V is TRBV4-2 and J is TRBJ2-1; maybe TRBD2 (5 bases). Trimming took off 0 bases at V and 0 bases at J, with 15 bases between the two ends. CDR3 length equals 18 residues. Germline V gene data show CDR1 as LGHNA and CDR2 as YNFKEQ. The CDR3 loop reads CASSQDNSRTGSYNEQFF. The CDR3 DNA sequence: TGTGCCAGCAGCCAAGATAATTCCAGGACTGGCTCCTACAATGAGCAGTTCTTC.

The CDR3 region is CASSSGLSTDTQYF. DNA of the CDR3: TGTGCCAGCAGTAGCGGGCTAAGCACAGATACGCAGTATTTT. The chain has TRBV25-1 and TRBJ2-3; D might be TRBD2 (6 bases). CDR3 length: 14 amino acids. Trimming took off 5 bases at V and 0 bases at J, with 9 bases between the two ends. CDR1 and CDR2 (germline): MGHDK, SYGVNS.

The V and J genes are TRBV4-2 and TRBJ2-7; D remains unclear. The germline gives CDR1 LGHNA, CDR2 YNFKEQ. Between the trimmed V and J ends, which lost 0 bases and 4 bases, there was a span of 7 bases. The CDR3 has 13 amino acids. The CDR3 reads CASSQEYGYEQYF. In DNA, the CDR3 is TGTGCCAGCAGCCAAGAATACGGGTACGAGCAGTACTTC.

This chain uses TRBV4-3 with TRBJ2-1; possibly TRBD2 for D (7 bases). The CDR3 consists of 15 residues. With 0 bases removed from V and 7 bases from J, the gap between germline ends came to 13 bases. CDR1 is LGHNA, CDR2 YSLEER, per germline. The CDR3 nucleotides are TGCGCCAGCAGCCAAGATCGGGGGCGGGGGAATGAGCAGTTCTTC. This translates into CASSQDRGRGNEQFF.